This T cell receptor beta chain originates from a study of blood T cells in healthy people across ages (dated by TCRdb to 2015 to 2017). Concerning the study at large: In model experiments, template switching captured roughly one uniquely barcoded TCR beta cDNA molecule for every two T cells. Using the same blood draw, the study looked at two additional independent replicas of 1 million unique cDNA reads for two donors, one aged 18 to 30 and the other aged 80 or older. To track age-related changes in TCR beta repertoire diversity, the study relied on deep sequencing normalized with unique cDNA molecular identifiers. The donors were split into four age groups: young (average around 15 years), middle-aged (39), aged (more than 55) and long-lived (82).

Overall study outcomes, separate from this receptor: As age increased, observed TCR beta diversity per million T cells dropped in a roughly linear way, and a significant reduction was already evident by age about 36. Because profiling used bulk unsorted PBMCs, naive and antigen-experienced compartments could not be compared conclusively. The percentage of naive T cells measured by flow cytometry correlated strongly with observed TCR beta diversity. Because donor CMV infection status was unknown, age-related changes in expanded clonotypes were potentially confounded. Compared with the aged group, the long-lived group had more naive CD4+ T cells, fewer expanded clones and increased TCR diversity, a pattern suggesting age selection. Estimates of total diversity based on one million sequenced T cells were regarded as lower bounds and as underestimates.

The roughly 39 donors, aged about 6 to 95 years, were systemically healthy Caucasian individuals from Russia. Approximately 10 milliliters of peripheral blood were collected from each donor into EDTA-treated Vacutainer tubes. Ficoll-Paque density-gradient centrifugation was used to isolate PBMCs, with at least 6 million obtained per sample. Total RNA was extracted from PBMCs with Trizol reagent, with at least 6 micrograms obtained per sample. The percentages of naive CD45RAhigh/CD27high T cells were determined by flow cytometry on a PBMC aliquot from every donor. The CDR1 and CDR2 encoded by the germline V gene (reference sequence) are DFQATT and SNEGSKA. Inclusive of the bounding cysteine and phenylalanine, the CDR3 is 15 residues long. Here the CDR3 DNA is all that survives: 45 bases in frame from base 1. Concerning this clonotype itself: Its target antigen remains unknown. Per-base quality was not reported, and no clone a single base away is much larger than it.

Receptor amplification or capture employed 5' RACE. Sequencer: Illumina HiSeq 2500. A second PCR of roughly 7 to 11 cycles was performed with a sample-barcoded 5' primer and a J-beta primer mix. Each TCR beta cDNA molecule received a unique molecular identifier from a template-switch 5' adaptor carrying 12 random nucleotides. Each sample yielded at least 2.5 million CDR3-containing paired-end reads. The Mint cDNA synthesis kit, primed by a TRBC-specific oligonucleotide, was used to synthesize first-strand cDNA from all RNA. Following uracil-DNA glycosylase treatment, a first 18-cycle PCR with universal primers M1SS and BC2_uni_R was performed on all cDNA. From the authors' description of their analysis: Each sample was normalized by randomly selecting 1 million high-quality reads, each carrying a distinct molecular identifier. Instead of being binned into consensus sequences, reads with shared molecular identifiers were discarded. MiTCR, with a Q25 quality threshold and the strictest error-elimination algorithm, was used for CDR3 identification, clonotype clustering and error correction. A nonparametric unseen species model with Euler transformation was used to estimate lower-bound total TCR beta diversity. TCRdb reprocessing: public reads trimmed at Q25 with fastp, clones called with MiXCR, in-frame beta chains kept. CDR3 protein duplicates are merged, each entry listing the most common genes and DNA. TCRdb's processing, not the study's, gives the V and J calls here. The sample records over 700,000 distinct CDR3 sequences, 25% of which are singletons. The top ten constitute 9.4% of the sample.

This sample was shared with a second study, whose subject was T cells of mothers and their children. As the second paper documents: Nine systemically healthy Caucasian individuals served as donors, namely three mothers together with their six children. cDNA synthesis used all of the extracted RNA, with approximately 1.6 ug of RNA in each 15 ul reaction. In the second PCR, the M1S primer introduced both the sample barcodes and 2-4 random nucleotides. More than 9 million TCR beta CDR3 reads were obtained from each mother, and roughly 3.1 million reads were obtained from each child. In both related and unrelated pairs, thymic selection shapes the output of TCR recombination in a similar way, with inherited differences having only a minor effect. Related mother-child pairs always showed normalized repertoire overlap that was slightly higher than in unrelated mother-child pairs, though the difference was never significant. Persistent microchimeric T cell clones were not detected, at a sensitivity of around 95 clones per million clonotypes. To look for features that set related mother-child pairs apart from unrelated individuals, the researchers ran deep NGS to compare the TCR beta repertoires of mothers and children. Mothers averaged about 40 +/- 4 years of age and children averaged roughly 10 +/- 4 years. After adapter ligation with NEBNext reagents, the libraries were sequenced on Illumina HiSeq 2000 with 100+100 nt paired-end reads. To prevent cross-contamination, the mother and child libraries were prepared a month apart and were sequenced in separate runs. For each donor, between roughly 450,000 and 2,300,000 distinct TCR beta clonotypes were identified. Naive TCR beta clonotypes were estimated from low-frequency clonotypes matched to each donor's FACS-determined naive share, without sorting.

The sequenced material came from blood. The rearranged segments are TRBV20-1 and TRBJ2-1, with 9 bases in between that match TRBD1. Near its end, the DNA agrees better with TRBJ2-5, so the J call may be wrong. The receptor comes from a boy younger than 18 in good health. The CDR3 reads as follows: CSAAGRTGDTETQYF. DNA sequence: TGCAGTGCCGCGGGAAGGACAGGGGATACGGAGACCCAGTACTTC.